Listed below are T cell receptor beta chains from one sample, sequenced in a study of beta chain features in type 1 diabetes. The protocol was immunoSEQ multiplex PCR, while the TCRdb copy is restricted to in-frame clones and leaves out a portion. The table has about 28,000 clones, 65% seen once; the top ten hold about 2.2%. The specimen sequenced was Tregs from blood. These TCRs come from a woman aged 25 to 39 with type 1 diabetes. The conserved cysteine and the conserved F or W are not part of the CDR3 here. Fields, in order: V gene, J gene, CDR3 length, CDR3 protein.

TRBV7-8	TRBJ2-1	13	ASSLLAGTYNEQF
TRBV5-1	TRBJ2-1	13	ASSAGQGAYNEQF
TRBV28	TRBJ2-1	13	ASSFQLAGGDEQF
TRBV19	TRBJ1-1	11	ASSIMGQGVAF
TRBV5-1	TRBJ2-2	14	ASSLGGRAGTGELF
TRBV28	TRBJ1-1	11	ASSLTRGGEAF
TRBV10-3	TRBJ2-5	12	ATKGQGPQETQY
TRBV4-1	TRBJ2-1	13	ASSQDRRTSGKQF
TRBV5-1	TRBJ1-1	13	ASSPPPGTGEVAF
TRBV4-2	TRBJ2-3	13	ASSLGLAGASTQY
TRBV9	TRBJ2-1	12	ASSEISGSSEQF
TRBV27	TRBJ2-1	13	ASSSDAVEGNEQF
TRBV18	TRBJ1-1	13	ASSRRGTGRTEAF
TRBV28	TRBJ2-5	12	ASSSWRERETQY
TRBV5-4	TRBJ2-4	12	ASSTGQGKNIQY
TRBV4-1	TRBJ2-7	11	ASSQPDSYEQY
TRBV4-2	TRBJ2-3	13	ASSSRVTSTDTQY
TRBV19	TRBJ2-3	14	ASSIETSGYADTQY
TRBV6-1	TRBJ1-1	12	ASSDDRADTEAF
TRBV2	TRBJ2-7	9	ASTGSYEQY
TRBV19	TRBJ2-1	14	ASSPPGALALAEQF
TRBV5-1	TRBJ2-6	15	ASSSGAATSGANVLT
TRBV6-5	TRBJ2-3	13	ASRLAGTSTDTQY
TRBV19	TRBJ2-2	12	ASSITGGSGELF
TRBV11-3	TRBJ1-2	13	ASSLGADSSYGYT
TRBV7-9	TRBJ1-2	13	ASSPVVGGDYGYT
TRBV7-6	TRBJ2-1	15	ASSLVGGAHSYNEQF
TRBV5-1	TRBJ2-5	11	ASSSGNGETQY
TRBV19	TRBJ2-5	14	ASSPQGAAGGETQY
TRBV7-9	TRBJ2-3	14	ASSWSRYRRTDTQY
TRBV30	TRBJ2-7	11	AWSPQDSYEQY
TRBV5-4	TRBJ2-2	15	ASSFPYGGSPVRELF
TRBV10-3	TRBJ2-7	12	AISTGTTSYEQY
TRBV6-6	TRBJ2-2	14	ASSYSSSFRAGELF
TRBV7-2	TRBJ2-3	13	ASSRSTTGADTQY
TRBV5-6	TRBJ1-3	9	ASSRTTTIY
TRBV28	TRBJ1-3	12	ASVSLSSGNTIY